This T cell receptor beta chain emerged from a study of T cell repertoires in ileal Crohn's disease. Study information: About half of patients got postoperative therapy: under 12 thiopurines, over 15 anti-TNF.

General study results and limits: Sorted CD8 T cells held more high-frequency clones than CD4.

On this clone: What it recognizes is unknown.

The length of the CDR3 is 13 residues. V lost 7 bases to trimming and J lost 2 bases, with 8 bases between them. Germline loops: CDR1 MNHEY, CDR2 SMNVEV (reference sequence). Some clones are missing from TCRdb's copy, which holds only in-frame ones; the method was immunoSEQ multiplex PCR. The repertoire holds approximately 7,600 clones, with roughly four fifths as singletons. Time point in this sample: neoterminal ileum biopsy at postoperative endoscopy, about 6 months after surgery. V gene TRBV27 combines with J gene TRBJ2-2; D gene uncertain. The TCR comes from an adult with Crohn's disease. What was sequenced was ileal tissue. Here the CDR3 reads CASTQINTGELFF. The CDR3 DNA reads as TGTGCCAGCACCCAGATTAACACCGGGGAGCTGTTTTTT.